Listed here are 32 T cell receptor beta chains from one sample, sequenced in a study of blood T cell repertoires in COVID-19. Profiling relied on immunoSEQ multiplex PCR, and the TCRdb table lists in-frame clones only, not all of them. This repertoire shows about 87,000 clones, about 80% found once; its top ten account for roughly 4.2%. Sequences were obtained from peripheral blood. The receptors shown here come from a woman between 50 and 59 years old with acute or convalescent COVID-19.

The chain joins TRBV5-1 to TRBJ1-2; 10 positions match TRBD1. This CDR3 is 15 amino acids long. CDR1 is SGHRS and CDR2 is YFSETQ in the germline V gene. V was clipped by 0 bases and J by 6 bases; unmatched bases: 5. The CDR3 reads CASSLGRTGGDGYTF. CDR3 bases: TGCGCCAGCAGCTTGGGTAGGACAGGGGGAGATGGCTACACCTTC.

The chain joins TRBV9 to TRBJ2-1; 7 nucleotides agree with TRBD2. The germline V gene encodes CDR1 SGDLS and CDR2 YYNGEE. This CDR3 is built from 16 residues. V lost 3 bases to trimming and J lost 6 bases; unmatched junction nucleotides: 12. The CDR3 protein is CASSAPGTAGVNEQFF. DNA of the CDR3: TGTGCCAGCAGCGCCCCCGGGACTGCGGGGGTCAATGAGCAGTTCTTC.

The chain links TRBV12-3 or TRBV12-4 to TRBJ1-6, with D uncertain. CDR3 length: 12 residues. The V gene lost 6 bases and the J gene lost 8 bases, with 8 bases spanning the gap. In DNA form, the CDR3 reads TGTGCCAGCAGCGCCAGATATTCACCCCTCCACTTT. The encoded protein is CASSARYSPLHF.

V gene TRBV4-1 combines with J gene TRBJ1-2; no reliable D call. V lost 0 bases and J lost 4, with 21 bases in between. Germline V lookup: CDR1 MGHRA, CDR2 YSYEKL. The CDR3 has 18 residues. The CDR3 sequence is CASSQERRSAGRTYGYTF. The CDR3 DNA is TGCGCCAGCAGCCAAGAGCGTAGGAGTGCGGGGAGAACCTATGGCTACACCTTC.

The chain joins TRBV18 to TRBJ2-2, with 9 bases fitting TRBD1. Germline loops: CDR1 KGHSH, CDR2 LQKENI. V trimming: 4 bases; J trimming: 5 bases; junction bases outside the gene matches: 14. The CDR3 covers 18 residues. The CDR3 protein is CASSRGGPGQGRTGELFF. In DNA form, the CDR3 reads TGTGCCAGCTCACGTGGTGGTCCGGGACAGGGAAGAACCGGGGAGCTGTTTTTT.

The chain joins TRBV20-1 to TRBJ2-7, with D maybe TRBD2 (7 bases). The CDR3 runs 14 residues. Germline V gene data show CDR1 as DFQATT and CDR2 as SNEGSKA (reference sequence). V dropped 3 bases and J dropped 6 bases, with 18 bases sitting between them. The DNA of the CDR3 is TGCAGTGCTAGTCGGGGGGCCAGTTTAGGCGAGCAGTACTTC. It specifies CSASRGASLGEQYF.

The CDR3 reads CASSLDSSNYGYTF. The CDR3 region has the DNA TGTGCCAGCAGTTTGGACAGCTCGAACTATGGCTACACCTTC. The genes are TRBV6-2 or TRBV6-3 and TRBJ1-2; D is perhaps TRBD1 (6 bases). The CDR3 consists of 14 residues. CDR1 is MNHEY, CDR2 SVGEGT, per germline. Trimming took 4 bases from V and 2 from J, leaving 11 bases between them.

The gene calls are TRBV29-1 and TRBJ1-2; D is perhaps TRBD1 (6 bases). The V gene lost 4 bases and the J gene lost 7 bases, with 16 bases spanning the gap. The CDR3 contains 13 residues. Germline V gene lookup returns CDR1 SQVTM and CDR2 ANQGSEA. CDR3 residues: CSVARTARRGYTF. The CDR3, as DNA: TGCAGCGTTGCTAGGACAGCTCGCCGTGGCTACACCTTC.

This clone was seen once. The V call is TRBV7-9, the J call TRBJ2-5, with 11 bases aligning to TRBD1. J lost 4 bases, V lost 5 bases, and 3 bases had no gene match. The germline V gene encodes CDR1 SEHNR and CDR2 FQNEAQ (reference sequence). This CDR3 is built from 14 residues. In DNA, the CDR3 is TGTGCCAGCAGCGGAGGGACAGGGGGAGAGACCCAGTACTTC. Amino acids: CASSGGTGGETQYF.

The rearrangement links TRBV5-8 to TRBJ2-1; no definite D call. With 2 bases removed from V and 6 bases from J, the gap between germline ends came to 18 bases. The CDR3 is made up of 16 amino acids. Germline V gene sequence: CDR1 SGHTS, CDR2 YDEGEE. CDR3: CASSFFGLGPGNEQFF. Written as DNA, the CDR3 is TGTGCCAGCAGCTTTTTTGGGCTGGGCCCAGGCAATGAGCAGTTCTTC.

V is TRBV7-9 and J is TRBJ1-5; D ambiguous. The CDR3 length is 14 residues. Trimming cost V 1 base and J 5 bases, with 9 bases left between them. The germline CDR1 and CDR2 sequences are SEHNR and FQNEAQ (reference sequence). This CDR3 is CASSLERWYQPQHF. In nucleotides, the CDR3 is TGTGCCAGCAGCTTAGAACGGTGGTATCAGCCCCAGCATTTT.

The chain employs TRBV7-9 and TRBJ1-1, with a possible D match to TRBD1 (5 bases). Germline CDR1 SEHNR, CDR2 FQNEAQ (reference sequence). This CDR3 region has 15 residues. V lost 5 bases and J 1 base, leaving 14 bases between the germline ends. CDR3 in amino acids: CASSPSRGKNTEAFF. DNA of the CDR3: TGTGCCAGCAGCCCTTCGCGGGGGAAGAACACTGAAGCTTTCTTT.

The rearrangement joins TRBV6-6 to TRBJ1-2, with a possible D match to TRBD1 (6 bases). Trimming took 6 bases from V and 2 from J, leaving 13 bases between them. The length of the CDR3 is 14 residues. CDR1 and CDR2 (germline): MNHNY, SVGAGI (reference sequence). CDR3 in amino acids: CASRLPRGNYGYTF. CDR3 DNA sequence: TGTGCCAGCAGACTTCCCAGGGGCAACTATGGCTACACCTTC.

The sample holds one count of this clone. The chain employs TRBV6-6 and TRBJ2-1; TRBD2 agrees at 11 bases. V gave up 4 bases and J gave up 5 bases; unmatched junction bases: 7. This CDR3 has 16 amino acids. Germline CDR1 is MNHNY and CDR2 is SVGAGI (reference sequence). For the CDR3, the DNA is TGTGCCAGCAGTTTTAATAGCGGGGGGGCCGACAATGAGCAGTTCTTC. Residues: CASSFNSGGADNEQFF.

The table lists this clone with a count of one. The gene calls are TRBV30 and TRBJ1-6; D is ambiguous. The germline CDR1 and CDR2 sequences are GTSNPN and SVGIG (reference sequence). The CDR3 is 14 residues long. The V and J ends lost 2 bases and 2 bases respectively, with 7 bases between them. CDR3 residues: CAWSSAAYNSPLHF. The CDR3, as DNA: TGTGCCTGGAGTTCTGCAGCCTATAATTCACCCCTCCACTTT.

This clone was seen more than once but under ten times. The J gene is TRBJ2-5, the V gene TRBV7-9, with TRBD1 identical over 10 bases. The CDR3 spans 16 residues. V shed 6 bases and J 1 base; nucleotides not matched to a gene: 8. Germline V gives CDR1 SEHNR, CDR2 FQNEAQ (reference sequence). DNA of the CDR3: TGTGCCAGCAGGCCCGACGGGACAGGGGTCCAAGAGACCCAGTACTTC. It yields the protein CASRPDGTGVQETQYF.

This sequence joins TRBV18 and TRBJ2-7; D possibly corresponds to TRBD1 (6 bases). This CDR3 spans 15 amino acids. The germline V gene has CDR1 KGHSH and CDR2 LQKENI. V was trimmed by 3 bases and J by 4 bases, leaving 16 bases between them. This CDR3 is CASSPSEGVQYEQYF. Written as DNA, the CDR3 is TGTGCCAGCTCACCTTCTGAGGGGGTTCAGTACGAGCAGTACTTC.

This chain links TRBV10-3 with TRBJ2-7, with D perhaps TRBD2 (6 bases). Germline V gene lookup returns CDR1 ENHRY and CDR2 SYGVKD. The CDR3 is made up of 15 amino acids. The V end was cut by 2 bases, the J end by 2 bases, with 13 bases between. The CDR3 protein is CAISEGLSATYEQYF. In nucleotides, the CDR3 is TGTGCCATCAGTGAGGGACTATCAGCTACCTACGAGCAGTACTTC.

This chain links TRBV6-5 with TRBJ1-5; D gene ambiguous. CDR3 length: 15 amino acids. Deletions cut 6 bases from V and 3 bases from J, with 15 bases between. Germline loops: CDR1 MNHEY, CDR2 SVGAGI. The CDR3, as DNA: TGTGCCAGCAGGAGTTTGGGAGGAGACAATCAGCCCCAGCATTTT. Amino acids: CASRSLGGDNQPQHF.

This clone was recorded only once. This chain links TRBV28 with TRBJ1-5; perhaps TRBD1 as D (6 bases). This CDR3 spans 13 amino acids. CDR1 and CDR2 (germline): MDHEN, SYDVKM. The V gene lost 8 bases and the J gene lost 3 bases, with 11 bases spanning the gap. The CDR3, as DNA: TGTGCCAGCGGTACAGGGTTCAATCAGCCCCAGCATTTT. Protein product: CASGTGFNQPQHF.

The V gene is TRBV4-1, the J gene TRBJ1-1, with D possibly TRBD1 on 5 matching bases. The CDR3 is 14 residues long. Germline V gene data show CDR1 as MGHRA and CDR2 as YSYEKL. V was shortened by 2 bases and J by 2 bases, with 9 bases between the two germline ends. The CDR3 reads CASSQKGPNTEAFF. The CDR3 region has the DNA TGCGCCAGCAGCCAAAAGGGGCCTAACACTGAAGCTTTCTTT.

This chain joins TRBV29-1 and TRBJ1-3, with D possibly matching TRBD1 (6 bases). CDR1 SQVTM and CDR2 ANQGSEA come from the germline V gene. V dropped 2 bases and J dropped 2 bases, with 7 bases sitting between them. The CDR3 spans 13 residues. CDR3 loop: CSVESGAGNTIYF. DNA of the CDR3: TGCAGCGTTGAATCAGGGGCTGGAAACACCATATATTTT.

This rearrangement joins TRBV6-2 or TRBV6-3 to TRBJ2-1; maybe TRBD2 (5 bases). Germline CDR1 MNHEY, CDR2 SVGEGT. The CDR3 length is 15 residues. V was shortened by 6 bases and J by 8 bases, with 20 bases between the two germline ends. CDR3 DNA sequence: TGTGCCAGCAGCCGGCCCCGGGCCCAGAGGGATGAGCAGTTCTTC. The encoded protein is CASSRPRAQRDEQFF.

This chain uses TRBV7-2 with TRBJ1-6; D remains ambiguous. The CDR3 consists of 13 residues. V gave up 1 base and J gave up 10 bases, with 8 bases separating them. Germline CDR1 and CDR2: SGHTA and FQGNSA. CDR3 in DNA: TGTGCCAGCAGCTTAGACGGAGGGTCACCCCTCCACTTT. Translation gives CASSLDGGSPLHF.

The rearrangement joins TRBV7-2 to TRBJ2-3, with D possibly TRBD1 on 5 matching bases. This CDR3 has 13 amino acids. Trimming removed 5 bases at V and 3 bases at J, with 9 bases between. Germline CDR1 SGHTA, CDR2 FQGNSA. CDR3 residues: CASSLRQTDTQYF. CDR3 nucleotide sequence: TGTGCCAGCAGCCTTCGACAGACAGATACGCAGTATTTT.

The chain recombines TRBV27 with TRBJ1-2, with D possibly TRBD1 on 5 matching bases. CDR3 length: 13 residues. Trimming cost V 6 bases and J 7 bases, with 15 bases left between them. Germline CDR1 is MNHEY and CDR2 is SMNVEV (reference sequence). The CDR3 bases are TGTGCCAGCAGCCCCGCGGGGGGTCTTGGCTACACCTTC. This encodes CASSPAGGLGYTF.

The rearrangement joins TRBV6-5 to TRBJ1-1, with TRBD1 as a possible D gene (6 bases). The V end was cut by 3 bases, the J end by 7 bases, with 12 bases between. CDR1 is MNHEY and CDR2 is SVGAGI in the germline V gene. The CDR3 runs to 13 residues. The DNA for the CDR3 is TGTGCCAGCAGTTATTCCGGACAGATTGAAGCTTTCTTT. Translating gives CASSYSGQIEAFF.

V usage is TRBV10-3 and J usage is TRBJ1-3; D uncertain. This CDR3 contains 16 residues. V lost 2 bases to trimming and J lost 0 bases, with 11 bases between them. CDR1 ENHRY and CDR2 SYGVKD come from the germline V gene. The CDR3 here is CAISEPPGLSGNTIYF. The DNA of the CDR3 is TGTGCCATCAGTGAGCCCCCTGGACTCTCTGGAAACACCATATATTTT.

CDR3 amino acids: CASSEVGGGDYGYTF. Here the CDR3 DNA reads TGTGCCAGCAGTGAAGTCGGAGGGGGCGACTATGGCTACACCTTC. The rearrangement links TRBV6-1 to TRBJ1-2, with 7 bases identical to TRBD1. The trim removed 1 base at V and 3 bases at J, leaving 5 bases unmatched. CDR3 length: 15 amino acids. The V gene's germline CDR1 is MNHNS and CDR2 SASEGT.

The chain couples TRBV6-6 to TRBJ1-4; no reliable D call. Germline CDR1 and CDR2: MNHNY and SVGAGI (reference sequence). Trimming cost V 6 bases and J 3 bases, with 14 bases left between them. The CDR3 is 15 amino acids. The CDR3 spells CASSLPSPANEKLFF. CDR3 bases: TGTGCCAGCAGCCTACCATCACCCGCTAATGAAAAACTGTTTTTT.

A remark on this clone: Other DNA sequences in this specimen translate into the identical CDR3. The chain employs TRBV19 and TRBJ1-3; D remains unclear. The CDR3 consists of 13 residues. The V and J ends lost 6 bases and 3 bases respectively, with 9 bases between them. CDR1 LNHDA and CDR2 SQIVND come from the germline V gene (reference sequence). Here the CDR3 DNA reads TGTGCCAGTAGCCCTTCCAGTGGAAACACCATATATTTT. This gives the protein CASSPSSGNTIYF.

The gene calls are TRBV15 and TRBJ1-4; D might be TRBD1 (6 bases). Germline V CDR1 and CDR2: LNHNV, YYDKDF (reference sequence). Trimming took off 3 bases at V and 8 bases at J, with 13 bases between the two ends. The CDR3 totals 14 residues. The CDR3 is CATSRTGTSEKLFF. DNA for the CDR3: TGTGCCACCAGCAGGACCGGGACATCGGAAAAACTGTTTTTT.